Each of the 17 T cell receptor beta chains below was sequenced from the same sample in a study of response to subunit inactivated influenza vaccine. Each CDR3 protein is one row after TCRdb ran MiXCR on the RT-PCR reads. The profile shows about 650,000 distinct CDR3 sequences, around 13% of them singletons. The starting material was PBMCs from blood, obtained 14 to 15 days before vaccination. The receptors shown here come from a man aged 50 to 60 who received an inactivated influenza vaccine.

This clonotype was counted a few times. V usage is TRBV27 and J usage is TRBJ2-1, with D possibly matching TRBD1 (6 bases). The germline gives CDR1 MNHEY, CDR2 SMNVEV (reference sequence). V was trimmed by 2 bases and J by 9 bases, leaving 14 bases between them. CDR3 size: 14 residues. The CDR3 protein is CASSLGQVGGEQFF. Written as DNA, the CDR3 is TGTGCCAGCAGTTTAGGGCAGGTAGGGGGTGAGCAGTTCTTC.

This clonotype was counted a few times. The chain is built from TRBV18 and TRBJ2-3; D uncertain. The germline V and J ends were trimmed by 2 bases and 1 base, with 7 bases remaining between them. The germline V gene encodes CDR1 KGHSH and CDR2 LQKENI. The CDR3 is 14 amino acids. The CDR3 nucleotides read TGTGCCAGCTCACCAGACTCAGGCACAGATACGCAGTATTTT. This encodes CASSPDSGTDTQYF.

The table lists this clonotype with a few counts. The J gene is TRBJ1-6, the V gene TRBV20-1; 8 bases are shared with TRBD1. The CDR3 covers 17 residues. The V gene's germline CDR1 is DFQATT and CDR2 SNEGSKA (reference sequence). V lost 6 bases and J lost 0; bases outside the gene matches: 10. The CDR3 region is CSASRTGISSYNSPLHF. The CDR3 nucleotides are TGCAGTGCCAGTAGGACAGGGATTAGCTCCTATAATTCACCCCTCCACTTT.

The V call is TRBV30, the J call TRBJ2-3; 8 bases agree with TRBD1. In germline, CDR1 is GTSNPN, CDR2 SVGIG (reference sequence). V was clipped by 2 bases and J by 2 bases; unmatched bases: 3. This CDR3 has 14 residues. The CDR3 reads CAWSTTGATDTQYF. As DNA, the CDR3 is TGTGCCTGGAGTACGACAGGGGCCACAGATACGCAGTATTTT.

In this sample, this clonotype turned up a few times. The gene calls are TRBV28 and TRBJ2-2, with D tentatively TRBD2 (6 bases). CDR1 MDHEN and CDR2 SYDVKM come from the germline V gene. The length of the CDR3 is 14 residues. V was pared by 10 bases and J by 0 bases, with 12 bases between. CDR3 amino acids: CATVWGANTGELFF. CDR3 coding DNA: TGTGCCACCGTTTGGGGGGCGAACACCGGGGAGCTGTTTTTT.

V usage is TRBV20-1 and J usage is TRBJ2-2, with D unclear. Trimming removed 2 bases at V and 1 base at J, with 11 bases between. The germline V gene encodes CDR1 DFQATT and CDR2 SNEGSKA (reference sequence). The CDR3 length is 15 residues. The chain's CDR3 is CSARWSEMNTGELFF. CDR3 sequence (DNA): TGCAGTGCTAGATGGTCAGAGATGAACACCGGGGAGCTGTTTTTT.

This clonotype was seen at least ten times. The chain is built from TRBV12-3 or TRBV12-4 and TRBJ2-3; D might be TRBD2 (6 bases). This CDR3 has 17 residues. Between the trimmed V and J ends, which lost 5 bases and 4 bases, there was a span of 22 bases. The CDR3 region has the DNA TGTGCCAGCAGTCCACTGGGGGGTTCCCATCTAGCAGATACGCAGTATTTT. This gives the protein CASSPLGGSHLADTQYF.

This clonotype occurred once. This CDR3 is CASSFLGQGDEQYF. The CDR3 DNA sequence: TGTGCCAGCAGTTTTCTGGGACAAGGGGACGAGCAGTACTTC. This chain uses TRBV27 with TRBJ2-7; tentative D call: TRBD1 (6 bases). This CDR3 has 14 amino acids. CDR1 and CDR2 from the germline V gene are MNHEY and SMNVEV (reference sequence). Trimming removed 3 bases from V and 5 bases from J, with 14 bases in between.

The V and J genes are TRBV6-5 and TRBJ2-6; tentatively, D is TRBD2 (5 bases). CDR3 length: 17 residues. Germline CDR1 MNHEY, CDR2 SVGAGI. Trimming left V 2 bases short and J 0 bases short, with 11 bases between. The CDR3 DNA reads TGTGCCAGCAGTTACGGCTCACGGGGCTCTGGGGCCAACGTCCTGACTTTC. Translation: CASSYGSRGSGANVLTF.

This clonotype was counted only a few times. The rearrangement uses TRBV7-2 and TRBJ2-5; D possibly matches TRBD1 or TRBD2 (6 bases each). Trimming left V 3 bases short and J 9 bases short, with 11 bases between. The CDR3 consists of 12 residues. Germline values: CDR1 SGHTA, CDR2 FQGNSA. This CDR3 is CASSLSGEAQYF. CDR3 DNA sequence: TGTGCCAGCAGCTTGTCAGGGGAGGCCCAGTACTTC.

This clonotype has a count of ten or more. The chain recombines TRBV10-3 with TRBJ2-7, with D possibly matching TRBD2 (7 bases). The CDR3 totals 13 residues. V lost 8 bases and J lost 3, with 14 bases in between. The germline V gene encodes CDR1 ENHRY and CDR2 SYGVKD. The DNA of the CDR3 is TGTGCCATCCGAGGGGGGGCGATCTACGAGCAGTACTTC. As protein: CAIRGGAIYEQYF.

This chain links TRBV6-6 with TRBJ1-5, with D unclear. The V end lost 4 bases, the J end lost 11 bases, and 9 bases lay between the germline ends. Germline V CDR1 and CDR2: MNHNY, SVGAGI (reference sequence). The CDR3 totals 11 residues. CDR3 residues: CASSSPSSQHF. CDR3 nucleotides: TGTGCCAGCAGTTCGCCCAGTTCCCAGCATTTT.

This clonotype was observed a few times. The rearrangement links TRBV5-6 to TRBJ2-1, with D uncertain. The CDR3 is 16 residues long. V was clipped by 0 bases and J by 0 bases, with 10 bases between them. CDR1 and CDR2 (germline): SGHDT, YYEEEE. This chain's CDR3 is CASSLGPSYSYNEQFF. The CDR3 DNA follows: TGTGCCAGCAGCTTGGGACCTTCGTACTCCTACAATGAGCAGTTCTTC.

The chain joins TRBV28 to TRBJ1-1, with D unclear. This CDR3 comprises 16 residues. Trimming left V 6 bases short and J 0 bases short, with 17 bases between. From germline, CDR1 is MDHEN and CDR2 SYDVKM. CDR3 DNA: TGTGCCAGCAGACCTCGGGAGGTCTTTATGAACACTGAAGCTTTCTTT. It specifies CASRPREVFMNTEAFF.

This clonotype has a handful of counts. The V and J genes are TRBV2 and TRBJ2-5, with 9 bases aligning to TRBD1. J was trimmed by 3 bases and V by 9 bases; bases with no gene match: 8. Germline loops: CDR1 SNHLY, CDR2 FYNNEI. The CDR3 has 14 amino acids. The CDR3 nucleotides are TGTGCCAGAGATCGAACAGGGGGCAAAGAGACCCAGTACTTC. It specifies CARDRTGGKETQYF.

The V call is TRBV9, the J call TRBJ1-5; a possible D gene is TRBD1 (6 bases). CDR1 SGDLS and CDR2 YYNGEE come from the germline V gene. The CDR3 has 14 residues. V lost 5 bases and J lost 2, with 11 bases in between. CDR3 residues: CASSRRGGNQPQHF. The CDR3, as DNA: TGTGCCAGCAGTCGTAGGGGGGGCAATCAGCCCCAGCATTTT.

The rearrangement uses TRBV20-1 and TRBJ1-2; D gene uncertain. The V and J ends lost 3 bases and 3 bases respectively, with 8 bases between them. The CDR3 length is 12 residues. The V gene's germline CDR1 is DFQATT and CDR2 SNEGSKA (reference sequence). The DNA for the CDR3 is TGCAGTGCTAGCGGACCGGACTATGGCTACACCTTC. Its protein product is CSASGPDYGYTF.